This TCR beta chain was identified during a study of blood T cell repertoires in COVID-19. Study at large: Both acute and convalescent COVID-19 samples were obtained from the United States, Italy and Spain. Sources were T cells, B-cell-depleted T cells, or PBMCs; the material itself was cDNA or gDNA.

Germline assignment: CDR1 SGHTA and CDR2 FQGNSA. V was clipped by 1 base and J by 8 bases, with 16 bases between them. The CDR3 spans 15 residues. In the authors' workflow: Amplified reference gene primers provided the basis for estimating nucleated cell counts. Generated by immunoSEQ multiplex PCR, the TCRdb table keeps only in-frame clones and is missing some. The DNA was the basis for D and trimming; V, J and clone size are from that table. The table includes 250,000 to 350,000 clones, about 85% detected once. Sample: peripheral blood. The clonotype comes from a woman aged 45 to 65 who had recovered from COVID-19. This rearrangement joins TRBV7-2 to TRBJ2-3; D is uncertain. The CDR3 DNA reads as TGTGCCAGCAGCTTAGGTTCCTTCTATTCGAGTACGCAGTATTTT. Its protein is CASSLGSFYSSTQYF.